A selection of T cell receptor beta chains follows, all from one sample in a study of blood T cell repertoires in COVID-19. Sequencing was performed with immunoSEQ multiplex PCR; in TCRdb, only in-frame clones are kept and a portion is missing. The sample holds 150,000 to 200,000 clones, around 79% seen once. The sequenced material came from PBMCs or T cells enriched from blood (not recorded which). The receptors were sampled from a man between 50 and 59 years old who had recovered from COVID-19. Both conserved end residues are part of each CDR3. The D gene is left open where the match is weak. The listing skips clone size in some rows; elsewhere it reads once, few, many or a size class.

CDR3 protein: CASSLGAGVGETQYF
CDR3 DNA: TGTGCCAGCAGCTTAGGGGCGGGAGTCGGAGAGACCCAGTACTTC
J gene: TRBJ2-5
CDR3 length: 15
clone size: NA
D gene: TRBD2
V gene: TRBV11-2

CDR3 protein: CASSSRRTGNEKLFF
CDR3 DNA: TGTGCCAGCTCCTCGAGGCGAACGGGTAATGAAAAACTGTTTTTT
J gene: TRBJ1-4
CDR3 length: 15
clone size: NA
D gene: NA
V gene: TRBV28

CDR3 protein: CASSSVNQPQHF
CDR3 DNA: TGTGCCAGCAGTTCGGTCAATCAGCCCCAGCATTTT
J gene: TRBJ1-5
CDR3 length: 12
clone size: once
D gene: NA
V gene: TRBV28

CDR3 protein: CATQTDSGANVLTF
CDR3 DNA: TGTGCCACACAAACAGACTCTGGGGCCAACGTCCTGACTTTC
J gene: TRBJ2-6
CDR3 length: 14
clone size: few
D gene: NA
V gene: TRBV28

CDR3 protein: CASSRDGLEGSEQYF
CDR3 DNA: TGTGCCAGCAGCCGTGATGGACTAGAGGGGAGCGAGCAGTACTTC
J gene: TRBJ2-7
CDR3 length: 15
clone size: once
D gene: TRBD2
V gene: TRBV7-9

CDR3 protein: CASSLGGQGNTEAFF
CDR3 DNA: TGTGCCAGCAGCTTGGGGGGACAGGGAAATACTGAAGCTTTCTTT
J gene: TRBJ1-1
CDR3 length: 15
clone size: NA
D gene: TRBD1
V gene: TRBV5-5

CDR3 protein: CASTPGGNTEAFF
CDR3 DNA: TGTGCCAGCACCCCGGGTGGGAACACTGAAGCTTTCTTT
J gene: TRBJ1-1
CDR3 length: 13
clone size: once
D gene: NA
V gene: TRBV6-5

CDR3 protein: CASSQRTGQETQYF
CDR3 DNA: TGTGCCAGCAGCCAGAGAACAGGGCAAGAGACCCAGTACTTC
J gene: TRBJ2-5
CDR3 length: 14
clone size: NA
D gene: NA
V gene: TRBV3-1/TRBV3-2

CDR3 protein: CAWSVSRTGVGVGAEAFF
CDR3 DNA: TGTGCCTGGAGTGTAAGTCGGACAGGAGTAGGGGTGGGCGCTGAAGCTTTCTTT
J gene: TRBJ1-1
CDR3 length: 18
clone size: NA
D gene: TRBD1
V gene: TRBV30

CDR3 protein: CASRASSGWGNNEQFF
CDR3 DNA: TGTGCCAGCAGGGCCTCTAGCGGATGGGGGAACAATGAGCAGTTCTTC
J gene: TRBJ2-1
CDR3 length: 16
clone size: NA
D gene: TRBD2
V gene: TRBV2

CDR3 protein: CASSGPGGNEQFF
CDR3 DNA: TGTGCCAGCTCAGGCCCGGGGGGAAATGAGCAGTTCTTC
J gene: TRBJ2-1
CDR3 length: 13
clone size: once
D gene: TRBD2
V gene: TRBV18

CDR3 protein: CASRLAGVADTQYF
CDR3 DNA: TGTGCCAGCAGACTAGCGGGAGTGGCAGATACGCAGTATTTT
J gene: TRBJ2-3
CDR3 length: 14
clone size: once
D gene: TRBD2
V gene: TRBV7-3

CDR3 protein: CATHLRSMNTEAFF
CDR3 DNA: TGTGCCACCCATCTAAGGAGCATGAACACTGAAGCTTTCTTT
J gene: TRBJ1-1
CDR3 length: 14
clone size: NA
D gene: NA
V gene: TRBV6-5

CDR3 protein: CASSLGTSGPTYQETQYF
CDR3 DNA: TGCGCCAGCAGCTTGGGGACTAGCGGACCAACGTACCAAGAGACCCAGTACTTC
J gene: TRBJ2-5
CDR3 length: 18
clone size: NA
D gene: TRBD2
V gene: TRBV5-1

CDR3 protein: CASSQDMNQPQHF
CDR3 DNA: TGTGCCAGCAGCCAAGATATGAATCAGCCCCAGCATTTT
J gene: TRBJ1-5
CDR3 length: 13
clone size: NA
D gene: NA
V gene: TRBV3-1/TRBV3-2

CDR3 protein: CASSLVPSPNTGELFF
CDR3 DNA: TGTGCCAGCAGCTTAGTTCCTAGCCCGAACACCGGGGAGCTGTTTTTT
J gene: TRBJ2-2
CDR3 length: 16
clone size: NA
D gene: NA
V gene: TRBV7-3

CDR3 protein: CATSDWGQGLGETQYF
CDR3 DNA: TGTGCCACCAGTGACTGGGGACAGGGGTTAGGCGAGACCCAGTACTTC
J gene: TRBJ2-5
CDR3 length: 16
clone size: NA
D gene: TRBD1
V gene: TRBV24-1

CDR3 protein: CASSKTGNYGYTF
CDR3 DNA: TGTGCCAGCAGTAAGACAGGGAACTATGGCTACACCTTC
J gene: TRBJ1-2
CDR3 length: 13
clone size: NA
D gene: TRBD1
V gene: TRBV6-5

CDR3 protein: CASSSGQNPSGNTIYF
CDR3 DNA: TGTGCCAGCAGTTCGGGACAGAACCCCTCTGGAAACACCATATATTTT
J gene: TRBJ1-3
CDR3 length: 16
clone size: NA
D gene: TRBD1
V gene: TRBV5-4

CDR3 protein: CASSQDNSGAYQETQYF
CDR3 DNA: TGCGCCAGCAGCCAAGATAATAGCGGGGCGTACCAAGAGACCCAGTACTTC
J gene: TRBJ2-5
CDR3 length: 17
clone size: NA
D gene: TRBD2
V gene: TRBV4-1

CDR3 protein: CASSAGGWLAAPKETQYF
CDR3 DNA: TGTGCCAGCAGCGCGGGCGGCTGGCTAGCGGCACCTAAAGAGACCCAGTACTTC
J gene: TRBJ2-5
CDR3 length: 18
clone size: NA
D gene: TRBD2
V gene: TRBV11-2

CDR3 protein: CASSQGEGDTQYF
CDR3 DNA: TGCGCCAGCAGCCAAGGGGAGGGAGATACGCAGTATTTT
J gene: TRBJ2-3
CDR3 length: 13
clone size: once
D gene: TRBD2
V gene: TRBV4-1

CDR3 protein: CASRRPGHNEQFF
CDR3 DNA: TGTGCCAGCAGACGGCCAGGTCACAATGAGCAGTTCTTC
J gene: TRBJ2-1
CDR3 length: 13
clone size: NA
D gene: NA
V gene: TRBV6-5

CDR3 protein: CASSDRQGRNSPLHF
CDR3 DNA: TGTGCCAGCAGTGACCGACAGGGGCGAAATTCACCCCTCCACTTT
J gene: TRBJ1-6
CDR3 length: 15
clone size: NA
D gene: TRBD1
V gene: TRBV6-4

CDR3 protein: CASSEAQDRYYGYTF
CDR3 DNA: TGTGCCAGCAGTGAAGCGCAGGACAGGTATTATGGCTACACCTTC
J gene: TRBJ1-2
CDR3 length: 15
clone size: NA
D gene: TRBD1
V gene: TRBV6-1

CDR3 protein: CASSGRAISYNEQFF
CDR3 DNA: TGTGCCAGCAGCGGGAGGGCAATCTCCTACAATGAGCAGTTCTTC
J gene: TRBJ2-1
CDR3 length: 15
clone size: NA
D gene: TRBD2
V gene: TRBV6-5

CDR3 protein: CASSQDSSRPQHF
CDR3 DNA: TGCGCCAGCAGCCAAGACTCTTCGCGGCCCCAGCATTTT
J gene: TRBJ1-5
CDR3 length: 13
clone size: once
D gene: NA
V gene: TRBV4-1

CDR3 protein: CASSRGSTDTQYF
CDR3 DNA: TGTGCCAGCAGCCGAGGGTCCACAGATACGCAGTATTTT
J gene: TRBJ2-3
CDR3 length: 13
clone size: once
D gene: NA
V gene: TRBV3-1/TRBV3-2

CDR3 protein: CASSLLPSSGSEAFF
CDR3 DNA: TGTGCCAGCAGCCTTCTACCGTCTTCCGGGTCTGAAGCTTTCTTT
J gene: TRBJ1-1
CDR3 length: 15
clone size: NA
D gene: NA
V gene: TRBV11-2

CDR3 protein: CASSPYRDRGYNEQFF
CDR3 DNA: TGTGCCAGCAGTCCCTACCGGGACAGGGGATACAATGAGCAGTTCTTC
J gene: TRBJ2-1
CDR3 length: 16
clone size: NA
D gene: TRBD1
V gene: TRBV28

CDR3 protein: CASSKDESSYNEQFF
CDR3 DNA: TGTGCCAGCAGCAAAGATGAGAGCTCCTACAATGAGCAGTTCTTC
J gene: TRBJ2-1
CDR3 length: 15
clone size: NA
D gene: NA
V gene: TRBV21-1

CDR3 protein: CASGQGDIQYF
CDR3 DNA: TGCGCCAGCGGCCAGGGGGACATTCAGTACTTC
J gene: TRBJ2-4
CDR3 length: 11
clone size: NA
D gene: TRBD1
V gene: TRBV5-1

CDR3 protein: CASSLVAGGNTGELFF
CDR3 DNA: TGCGCCAGCAGCTTGGTTGCGGGAGGGAACACCGGGGAGCTGTTTTTT
J gene: TRBJ2-2
CDR3 length: 16
clone size: NA
D gene: TRBD2
V gene: TRBV5-1

CDR3 protein: CASSSTGQGFEKLFF
CDR3 DNA: TGTGCCAGCAGCTCGACGGGACAGGGGTTTGAAAAACTGTTTTTT
J gene: TRBJ1-4
CDR3 length: 15
clone size: once
D gene: TRBD1
V gene: TRBV7-2

CDR3 protein: CASSLGGAGINEQFF
CDR3 DNA: TGTGCCAGCAGTTTAGGGGGGGCTGGGATAAATGAGCAGTTCTTC
J gene: TRBJ2-1
CDR3 length: 15
clone size: NA
D gene: NA
V gene: TRBV28

CDR3 protein: CASRESLLAGESTGELFF
CDR3 DNA: TGTGCCAGCCGCGAAAGCCTACTAGCGGGAGAGAGTACCGGGGAGCTGTTTTTT
J gene: TRBJ2-2
CDR3 length: 18
clone size: NA
D gene: NA
V gene: TRBV21-1

CDR3 protein: CASKGSEVDTQYF
CDR3 DNA: TGTGCCAGTAAGGGTAGCGAAGTAGATACGCAGTATTTT
J gene: TRBJ2-3
CDR3 length: 13
clone size: NA
D gene: NA
V gene: TRBV19

CDR3 protein: CASSQRGQYNSPLHF
CDR3 DNA: TGCGCCAGCAGTCAACGGGGACAGTATAATTCACCCCTCCACTTT
J gene: TRBJ1-6
CDR3 length: 15
clone size: NA
D gene: TRBD1
V gene: TRBV5-1

CDR3 protein: CASRGTGGSGANVLTF
CDR3 DNA: TGTGCCAGCAGGGGGACAGGGGGAAGTGGGGCCAACGTCCTGACTTTC
J gene: TRBJ2-6
CDR3 length: 16
clone size: NA
D gene: TRBD1
V gene: TRBV2

CDR3 protein: CASSYQGLGARGYTF
CDR3 DNA: TGTGCCAGCAGTTACCAGGGACTCGGGGCGCGTGGCTACACCTTC
J gene: TRBJ1-2
CDR3 length: 15
clone size: few
D gene: NA
V gene: TRBV6-5

CDR3 protein: CASGLGAGGKTDTQYF
CDR3 DNA: TGTGCTAGTGGTTTAGGAGCGGGAGGTAAGACAGATACGCAGTATTTT
J gene: TRBJ2-3
CDR3 length: 16
clone size: NA
D gene: TRBD2
V gene: TRBV12-5

CDR3 protein: CASSLGGQRNQPQHF
CDR3 DNA: TGTGCCAGCAGTTTAGGGGGACAGAGGAATCAGCCCCAGCATTTT
J gene: TRBJ1-5
CDR3 length: 15
clone size: once
D gene: TRBD1
V gene: TRBV28

CDR3 protein: CASSLGGQAALTFF
CDR3 DNA: TGTGCCAGCAGCTTGGGTGGACAGGCGGCGCTAACTTTCTTT
J gene: TRBJ1-1
CDR3 length: 14
clone size: NA
D gene: TRBD1
V gene: TRBV5-4

CDR3 protein: CASSQARNQPQHF
CDR3 DNA: TGCGCCAGCAGCCAAGCCAGGAATCAGCCCCAGCATTTT
J gene: TRBJ1-5
CDR3 length: 13
clone size: NA
D gene: NA
V gene: TRBV4-1

CDR3 protein: CAISDSDRAYEQYF
CDR3 DNA: TGTGCCATCAGTGACTCAGACAGGGCCTACGAGCAGTACTTC
J gene: TRBJ2-7
CDR3 length: 14
clone size: NA
D gene: TRBD1
V gene: TRBV10-3

CDR3 protein: CASSARKQGGYTEAFF
CDR3 DNA: TGCGCCAGCAGCGCCAGAAAACAGGGGGGGTACACTGAAGCTTTCTTT
J gene: TRBJ1-1
CDR3 length: 16
clone size: few
D gene: TRBD1
V gene: TRBV5-1

CDR3 protein: CASSISLGSVNQPQHF
CDR3 DNA: TGTGCCAGTAGTATCTCACTCGGTTCTGTCAATCAGCCCCAGCATTTT
J gene: TRBJ1-5
CDR3 length: 16
clone size: NA
D gene: NA
V gene: TRBV19

CDR3 protein: CASSAGKGAGTGELFF
CDR3 DNA: TGTGCCAGCAGCGCAGGAAAGGGGGCAGGAACCGGGGAGCTGTTTTTT
J gene: TRBJ2-2
CDR3 length: 16
clone size: NA
D gene: TRBD1
V gene: TRBV9

CDR3 protein: CASSIDSYEQFF
CDR3 DNA: TGCGCCAGCAGCATTGACAGCTATGAGCAGTTCTTC
J gene: TRBJ2-1
CDR3 length: 12
clone size: once
D gene: NA
V gene: TRBV5-1

CDR3 protein: CASSLARLAGGPTDTQYF
CDR3 DNA: TGCGCCAGCAGCTTGGCCCGACTAGCGGGAGGGCCCACAGATACGCAGTATTTT
J gene: TRBJ2-3
CDR3 length: 18
clone size: NA
D gene: TRBD2
V gene: TRBV5-1

CDR3 protein: CASSPSRTYSDTQYF
CDR3 DNA: TGTGCCAGCAGTCCCTCCCGGACTTATTCAGATACGCAGTATTTT
J gene: TRBJ2-3
CDR3 length: 15
clone size: once
D gene: NA
V gene: TRBV27

CDR3 protein: CASSQYGGNNQPQHF
CDR3 DNA: TGTGCCAGCAGTCAGTACGGGGGAAACAATCAGCCCCAGCATTTT
J gene: TRBJ1-5
CDR3 length: 15
clone size: NA
D gene: NA
V gene: TRBV6-5